Below, 21 T cell receptor beta chains from the same sample are listed, as sequenced in a study of cytomegalovirus exposure and HLA in healthy donors. PCR involved 60 Vbeta and 13 Jbeta primers. TCRdb's table, derived via immunoSEQ multiplex PCR, lists solely in-frame clones and lacks some. The table includes about 140,000 clones, roughly 77% detected once. The sequenced material came from PBMCs. The receptor source for this set is a female donor in good health and CMV-seronegative.

The genes are TRBV7-8 and TRBJ1-3, with D possibly being TRBD1 (5 bases). The CDR3 loop spans 15 amino acids. V was cut by 2 bases and J by 0 bases, with 8 bases left in between. Germline V gene sequence: CDR1 SGHVS, CDR2 FQNEAQ. CDR3 in amino acids: CASSLRTLSGNTIYF. DNA of the CDR3: TGTGCCAGCAGCTTACGGACACTCTCTGGAAACACCATATATTTT.

The chain combines TRBV5-6 with TRBJ2-7; TRBD1 matches at 10 bases. V trimming: 0 bases; J trimming: 2 bases; junction bases outside the gene matches: 5. Germline CDR1 and CDR2: SGHDT and YYEEEE. This CDR3 is built from 16 residues. CDR3 region: CASSLGPGTGAYEQYF. For the CDR3, the DNA is TGTGCCAGCAGCTTGGGCCCCGGGACAGGGGCCTACGAGCAGTACTTC.

This sequence joins TRBV6-5 and TRBJ1-5; the D is unclear. V lost 2 bases and J lost 2, with 7 bases in between. CDR3 length equals 14 residues. Germline V gives CDR1 MNHEY, CDR2 SVGAGI. The CDR3 sequence: CASSYGGGNQPQHF. CDR3 DNA sequence: TGTGCCAGCAGTTACGGCGGGGGCAATCAGCCCCAGCATTTT.

This chain connects TRBV6-1 to TRBJ2-3; 9 bases agree with TRBD2. This CDR3 has 15 residues. CDR1 MNHNS and CDR2 SASEGT come from the germline V gene. Losses at the gene ends were 3 bases for V and 2 bases for J; bases not matched to a gene: 3. CDR3 protein: CASSDERGVTDTQYF. The CDR3 region has the DNA TGTGCCAGCAGTGATGAGCGGGGGGTCACAGATACGCAGTATTTT.

V usage is TRBV30 and J usage is TRBJ2-7; D may be TRBD2 (5 bases). Trimming took off 4 bases at V and 0 bases at J, with 10 bases between the two ends. The germline V gene has CDR1 GTSNPN and CDR2 SVGIG (reference sequence). This CDR3 has 13 residues. CDR3 bases: TGTGCCTGGACCGGGATCTACTCCTACGAGCAGTACTTC. Translated, it gives CAWTGIYSYEQYF.

The CDR3 sequence: CASRETGGIETQYF. CDR3 bases: TGTGCCAGCAGGGAGACAGGGGGCATAGAGACCCAGTACTTC. This rearrangement joins TRBV2 to TRBJ2-5; 10 bases line up with TRBD1. Trimming cost V 6 bases and J 4 bases; bases outside gene matches: 5. Germline loops: CDR1 SNHLY, CDR2 FYNNEI. This CDR3 has 14 amino acids. Looking up the rest from reference TRBV2 and TRBJ2-5 gives the full variable domain: EPEVTQTPSHQVTQMGQEVILRCVPISNHLYFYWYRQILGQKVEFLVSFYNNEISEKSEIFDDQFSVERPDGSNFTLKIRSTKLEDSAMYFCASRETGGIETQYFGPGTRLLVL.

The rearrangement links TRBV2 to TRBJ2-5; D not resolved. V lost 7 bases to trimming and J lost 5 bases, with 8 bases between them. The CDR3 consists of 11 residues. CDR1 is SNHLY and CDR2 is FYNNEI in the germline V gene. DNA of the CDR3: TGTGCCAGCATTAGTAGTGAGACCCAGTACTTC. Its translation: CASISSETQYF.

V usage is TRBV2 and J usage is TRBJ2-2, with TRBD2 matching 15 bases. Germline-derived CDR1 and CDR2 are SNHLY and FYNNEI. With V trimmed by 8 bases and J by 6 bases, 7 bases remained unmatched. The CDR3 extends over 16 amino acids. The CDR3 sequence: CASSWTSGGAAGELFF. For the CDR3, the DNA is TGTGCCAGCTCCTGGACTAGCGGGGGGGCGGCCGGGGAGCTGTTTTTT.

The chain carries TRBV27 and TRBJ2-1, with TRBD2 matching over 9 bases. Trimming cost V 5 bases and J 10 bases; bases outside gene matches: 15. Germline-derived CDR1 and CDR2 are MNHEY and SMNVEV (reference sequence). CDR3 length: 16 amino acids. CDR3 sequence: CASSQLAGFGQWEQFF. The CDR3 region has the DNA TGTGCCAGCAGTCAACTAGCGGGTTTCGGTCAATGGGAGCAGTTCTTC.

This clone was observed once. The V and J genes are TRBV5-1 and TRBJ2-1, with D maybe TRBD2 (6 bases). The germline gives CDR1 SGHRS, CDR2 YFSETQ. CDR3 size: 13 residues. Trimming pared 4 bases from V and 6 bases from J, leaving 11 bases between. The CDR3 DNA reads TGCGCCAGCAGCACCGGACTAACCAATGAGCAGTTCTTC. The encoded protein is CASSTGLTNEQFF. Supplemented by reference TRBV5-1 and TRBJ2-1, the full variable domain reads KAGVTQTPRYLIKTRGQQVTLSCSPISGHRSVSWYQQTPGQGLQFLFEYFSETQRNKGNFPGRFSGRQFSNSRSEMNVSTLELGDSALYLCASSTGLTNEQFFGPGTRLTVL.

This clone was observed a few times. The chain carries TRBV5-4 and TRBJ2-6; a possible D gene is TRBD2 (7 bases). The CDR3 is made up of 18 amino acids. The germline V gene encodes CDR1 SGHNT and CDR2 YYREEE (reference sequence). V was clipped by 6 bases and J by 1 base, with 20 bases between them. The CDR3 DNA reads TGTGCCAGCAAAACTCGGGGGGCAGGGACTTCTGGGGCCAACGTCCTGACTTTC. Its translation is CASKTRGAGTSGANVLTF.

There are a few counts of this clone. The chain employs TRBV5-6 and TRBJ1-2, with D tentatively TRBD1 (5 bases). Germline loops: CDR1 SGHDT, CDR2 YYEEEE. V lost 5 bases and J lost 3, with 8 bases in between. The CDR3 totals 12 residues. CDR3 region: CASRRTHYGYTF. The DNA for the CDR3 is TGTGCCAGCAGGAGGACACACTATGGCTACACCTTC.

V is TRBV15 and J is TRBJ2-3, with D unclear. Trimming took off 0 bases at V and 5 bases at J, with 6 bases between the two ends. The CDR3 contains 13 residues. Germline V gene data show CDR1 as LNHNV and CDR2 as YYDKDF (reference sequence). The CDR3 sequence: CATSRDPGDTQYF. The DNA of the CDR3 is TGTGCCACCAGCAGAGACCCGGGAGATACGCAGTATTTT.

This clone has a single count. The chain recombines TRBV18 with TRBJ1-1, with unresolved D. CDR1 is KGHSH and CDR2 is LQKENI in the germline V gene. V was cut by 4 bases and J by 1 base, with 7 bases left in between. The CDR3 is made up of 13 amino acids. CDR3 sequence (DNA): TGTGCCAGCTCACAGGACTGGAACACTGAAGCTTTCTTT. Its protein is CASSQDWNTEAFF. The entire variable domain, with the rest obtained from reference TRBV18 and TRBJ1-1, is as follows: NAGVMQNPRHLVRRRGQEARLRCSPMKGHSHVYWYRQLPEEGLKFMVYLQKENIIDESGMPKERFSAEFPKEGPSILRIQQVVRGDSAAYFCASSQDWNTEAFFGQGTRLTVV.

This chain joins TRBV19 and TRBJ1-6; a weak D match, TRBD1 (5 bases). V shed 7 bases and J shed 10 bases, with 14 bases lying between them. Germline V lookup: CDR1 LNHDA, CDR2 SQIVND (reference sequence). The CDR3 extends over 13 amino acids. The CDR3 loop reads CASTTGLNSPLHF. The CDR3 DNA sequence: TGTGCCAGTACCACAGGATTGAACTCACCCCTCCACTTT.

This clone was picked up a small number of times. The chain links TRBV5-6 to TRBJ2-7; D is unclear. There are 11 residues in the CDR3. V lost 2 bases and J 3 bases, leaving 3 bases between the germline ends. Germline V gene lookup returns CDR1 SGHDT and CDR2 YYEEEE. Written as DNA, the CDR3 is TGTGCCAGCAGCTTATACTACGAGCAGTACTTC. Encoded protein: CASSLYYEQYF.

This clone was counted a single time. This chain uses TRBV28 with TRBJ1-3; D gene ambiguous. Looked up from germline, CDR1 is MDHEN and CDR2 is SYDVKM. The CDR3 totals 15 residues. V gave up 7 bases and J gave up 1 base, with 14 bases separating them. The CDR3 DNA reads TGTGCCAGCACCCTCCTCGCGGGGTCTGGAAACACCATATATTTT. Translated, it gives CASTLLAGSGNTIYF.

This chain joins TRBV2 and TRBJ2-7, with TRBD2 matching over 8 bases. Trimming took 6 bases from V and 6 from J; bases not matched to a gene: 4. The length of the CDR3 is 12 residues. Germline V gene sequence: CDR1 SNHLY, CDR2 FYNNEI. In DNA, the CDR3 is TGTGCCAGCAGCGGGAGGGATCCCGAGCAGTACTTC. Protein: CASSGRDPEQYF.

This clone was counted once. The V call is TRBV10-2, the J call TRBJ2-5; D perhaps matches TRBD2 (6 bases). Germline CDR1 WSHSY, CDR2 SAAADI. V gave up 8 bases and J gave up 5 bases, with 9 bases separating them. The CDR3 extends over 11 amino acids. The CDR3 is CASRRGETQYF. CDR3 bases: TGCGCCAGCCGCCGGGGGGAGACCCAGTACTTC.

V is TRBV29-1 and J is TRBJ2-3; 10 positions agree with TRBD2. This CDR3 has 15 residues. V shed 0 bases, J shed 5 bases, and the junction held 5 bases outside the gene matches. Germline lookup yields CDR1 SQVTM and CDR2 ANQGSEA. The CDR3 DNA sequence: TGCAGCGTTGAAGATATTAGCGGGGGGCAAGATACGCAGTATTTT. It specifies CSVEDISGGQDTQYF.

The chain joins TRBV7-6 to TRBJ2-7, with TRBD2 identical over 14 bases. This CDR3 comprises 15 residues. Trimming removed 4 bases from V and 3 bases from J; junction bases left unmatched: 2. CDR1 is SGHVS and CDR2 is FNYEAQ in the germline V gene. The DNA of the CDR3 is TGTGCCAGCAGCTCCGGGACTAGCGGGAGCTACGAGCAGTACTTC. Translated, it gives CASSSGTSGSYEQYF.